The 15 T cell receptor beta chains below all came from one sample that was sequenced in a study of molecular identifiers for immune sequencing clone quantification. Using its own MiXCR run on the PCR reads, TCRdb lists one record per CDR3 protein. The table has nearly 2,500 distinct CDR3 sequences, about a sixth seen once; the top ten hold under 9.5%. The sample was naive CD8+ T cells from blood, with Jurkat cell RNA spiked in. The subset is: FACS-sorted CD8+CD4-CCR7+CD45RA+ naive T cells. Receptor source: a human donor in good health. Some libraries in this study had Jurkat cell RNA spiked in.

Within the sample, this clonotype is medium-sized. The chain recombines TRBV28 with TRBJ2-5; TRBD2 agrees at 12 bases. Trimming took 5 bases from V and 5 from J; bases not matched to a gene: 9. Germline V gives CDR1 MDHEN, CDR2 SYDVKM. The length of the CDR3 is 16 residues. CDR3 DNA sequence: TGTGCCAGCAGTCCACCTAGCGGGAGGGCCCCCGAGACCCAGTACTTC. Amino acids: CASSPPSGRAPETQYF.

A word on this clonotype: The junction shows a germline mismatch at one end, possibly a read error. This rearrangement joins TRBV7-7 to TRBJ2-7, with TRBD1 identical over 9 bases. Germline V gene data show CDR1 as SSHAT and CDR2 as FNYEAQ (reference sequence). The CDR3 covers 14 residues. CDR3 sequence: CASSPDRGTYEQYF. The CDR3, as DNA: TGTGCTAGCAGTCCAGACAGGGGGACCTACGAGCAGTACTTC.

This sequence joins TRBV2 and TRBJ2-7; 7 nucleotides match TRBD1. Germline V lookup: CDR1 SNHLY, CDR2 FYNNEI. CDR3 length: 15 residues. V lost 5 bases and J lost 3; bases outside the gene matches: 10. Here the CDR3 DNA reads TGTGCCAGCAGTAAATGGGACAGCGACCTCTACGAGCAGTACTTC. Translating it yields CASSKWDSDLYEQYF. Drawing the rest from reference TRBV2 and TRBJ2-7, the complete variable domain is EPEVTQTPSHQVTQMGQEVILRCVPISNHLYFYWYRQILGQKVEFLVSFYNNEISEKSEIFDDQFSVERPDGSNFTLKIRSTKLEDSAMYFCASSKWDSDLYEQYFGPGTRLTVT.

In its sample, this clonotype is medium-sized. V usage is TRBV2 and J usage is TRBJ1-2; D is uncertain. Germline CDR1 is SNHLY and CDR2 is FYNNEI. CDR3 length equals 13 residues. V lost 8 bases to trimming and J lost 0 bases, with 10 bases between them. The CDR3 DNA reads TGTGCCAGCTACAGAACTGCTAACTATGGCTACACCTTC. Translating it yields CASYRTANYGYTF.

By proportion, this clonotype is medium-sized. The chain uses TRBV5-5 and TRBJ1-1; no clear D. Deletions cut 0 bases from V and 8 bases from J, with 8 bases between. The CDR3 spans 12 residues. Germline loops: CDR1 SGHKS, CDR2 YYEKEE (reference sequence). CDR3 protein: CASSLVGREAFF. The DNA for the CDR3 is TGTGCCAGCAGCTTGGTTGGCAGAGAAGCTTTCTTT.

By proportion, this clonotype is medium-sized. The gene calls are TRBV29-1 and TRBJ2-1; D is ambiguous. V shed 5 bases and J shed 7 bases, with 6 bases lying between them. The germline CDR1 and CDR2 sequences are SQVTM and ANQGSEA. The CDR3 extends over 10 amino acids. This chain's CDR3 is CSVPENEQFF. In DNA form, the CDR3 reads TGCAGCGTTCCCGAAAATGAGCAGTTCTTC.

The chain has TRBV3-1 and TRBJ2-7; D is perhaps TRBD1 or TRBD2 (6 bases each). Germline CDR1 reads LGHDT; CDR2 reads YNNKEL (reference sequence). The CDR3 contains 17 residues. V dropped 1 base and J dropped 3 bases, with 19 bases sitting between them. CDR3: CASSQAGAAGYLYEQYF. CDR3 nucleotides: TGTGCCAGCAGCCAAGCGGGGGCGGCGGGCTATCTCTACGAGCAGTACTTC.

This clonotype was seen only a few times. The chain joins TRBV2 to TRBJ2-1; TRBD1 aligns across 7 bases. V shed 7 bases and J 0 bases; nucleotides not matched to a gene: 9. This CDR3 region has 16 residues. The germline V gene has CDR1 SNHLY and CDR2 FYNNEI. The CDR3 loop reads CASKRGGTGSYNEQFF. The CDR3 DNA follows: TGTGCCAGCAAACGAGGGGGCACCGGCTCCTACAATGAGCAGTTCTTC.

The rearrangement links TRBV5-6 to TRBJ2-1, with 7 bases fitting TRBD1. V lost 3 bases to trimming and J lost 1 base; unmatched junction nucleotides: 4. The length of the CDR3 is 15 residues. CDR1 SGHDT and CDR2 YYEEEE come from the germline V gene. The CDR3 bases are TGTGCCAGCAGCTCGACAGGGTCTTCCTACAATGAGCAGTTCTTC. This gives the protein CASSSTGSSYNEQFF. The variable domain in full, completed from reference TRBV5-6 and TRBJ2-1, reads DAGVTQSPTHLIKTRGQQVTLRCSPKSGHDTVSWYQQALGQGPQFIFQYYEEEERQRGNFPDRFSGHQFPNYSSELNVNALLLGDSALYLCASSSTGSSYNEQFFGPGTRLTVL.

This clonotype was detected a few times. V gene TRBV7-8 combines with J gene TRBJ1-4; maybe TRBD1 (6 bases). V lost 5 bases, J lost 5 bases, and 15 bases lay in between. The CDR3 has 15 residues. Germline CDR1 SGHVS, CDR2 FQNEAQ. The CDR3 reads CASSLTNRDNEKLFF. CDR3 nucleotide sequence: TGTGCCAGCAGCCTGACCAACAGGGACAATGAAAAACTGTTTTTT. The variable domain in full, completed from reference TRBV7-8 and TRBJ1-4, reads GAGVSQSPRYKVAKRGQDVALRCDPISGHVSLFWYQQALGQGPEFLTYFQNEAQLDKSGLPSDRFFAERPEGSVSTLKIQRTQQEDSAVYLCASSLTNRDNEKLFFGSGTQLSVL.

Judged by abundance, this clonotype is medium-sized. This rearrangement joins TRBV28 to TRBJ1-1, with unresolved D. V lost 3 bases, J lost 5 bases, and 10 bases lay in between. Per germline, CDR1 MDHEN and CDR2 SYDVKM. CDR3 length: 13 amino acids. CDR3: CASSFSGRTEAFF. The CDR3, as DNA: TGTGCCAGCAGTTTTTCGGGGAGGACTGAAGCTTTCTTT. The whole variable domain, remainder taken from reference TRBV28 and TRBJ1-1, is DVKVTQSSRYLVKRTGEKVFLECVQDMDHENMFWYRQDPGLGLRLIYFSYDVKMKEKGDIPEGYSVSREKKERFSLILESASTNQTSMYLCASSFSGRTEAFFGQGTRLTVV.

The rearrangement joins TRBV7-2 to TRBJ2-7; D is ambiguous. V shed 1 base and J shed 2 bases, with 9 bases lying between them. The CDR3 runs to 14 residues. Germline CDR1 reads SGHTA; CDR2 reads FQGNSA. DNA of the CDR3: TGTGCCAGCAGCTTAGGTGAAGTAGCCTACGAGCAGTACTTC. Protein: CASSLGEVAYEQYF.

This chain links TRBV23-1 with TRBJ2-3; TRBD2 matches at 9 bases. TRBV23-1 falls under the ORF class, with uncertain function. Trimming took 8 bases from V and 6 from J; bases not matched to a gene: 12. This CDR3 spans 15 amino acids. The DNA of the CDR3 is TGCGCCAGCCCGAGTGAAGCGGGAGGAGAGGATACGCAGTATTTT. Its translation is CASPSEAGGEDTQYF.

By share, this clonotype ranks as medium-sized. For the CDR3, the DNA is TGTGCCAGCTCACCACCGGAGACGTACGAGCAGTACTTC. Protein product: CASSPPETYEQYF. The chain uses TRBV18 and TRBJ2-7; no firm D call. From germline, CDR1 is KGHSH and CDR2 LQKENI. Deletions cut 0 bases from V and 4 bases from J, with 7 bases between. CDR3 length: 13 amino acids.

On this clonotype itself: Given a much more abundant clone one base away, this may be a read error. Here the CDR3 reads CVSRPPGTGTYEQYF. The DNA of the CDR3 is TGTGTCAGCAGACCCCCCGGGACAGGAACCTACGAGCAGTACTTC. This sequence joins TRBV7-9 and TRBJ2-7; 8 positions match TRBD1. CDR1 is SEHNR and CDR2 is FQNEAQ in the germline V gene (reference sequence). CDR3 length: 15 amino acids.